The rows below give T cell receptor beta chains drawn from one sample of a study of graft-versus-host responses after intestinal transplantation. Measured with immunoSEQ multiplex PCR; TCRdb has only the in-frame clones, and not every one. Of 85,000 to 90,000 clones listed, around 90% are singletons. These receptors have no identified antigens. The input for sequencing was unstimulated CD4+ T cells sorted from spleen or lymph node cells, taken before intestinal transplant. The receptors stem from a human donor who received an intestinal transplant. CDR3s include the opening cysteine and the closing phenylalanine or tryptophan. D genes are given only for firm matches. Only some rows state a clone size, as once, few, many or a class for expanded clones.

J: TRBJ2-5
size: .
V: TRBV10-3
D: .
CDR3: CAIGGETQYF
DNA: TGTGCCATCGGGGGGGAGACCCAGTACTTC

J: TRBJ2-2
size: .
V: TRBV5-4
D: TRBD1
CDR3: CASSLPDRAAGELFF
DNA: TGTGCCAGCAGCTTGCCGGACAGGGCTGCCGGGGAGCTGTTTTTT

J: TRBJ2-2
size: .
V: TRBV6-5
D: .
CDR3: CASSRSGANTGELFF
DNA: TGTGCCAGCAGTCGGTCAGGTGCGAACACCGGGGAGCTGTTTTTT

J: TRBJ2-4
size: .
V: TRBV4-2
D: .
CDR3: CASSQEGGQGIYRGNIQYF
DNA: TGTGCCAGCAGCCAAGAGGGGGGGCAGGGGATTTATAGGGGAAACATTCAGTACTTC

J: TRBJ1-2
size: .
V: TRBV29-1
D: .
CDR3: CSVDSIGYGYTF
DNA: TGCAGCGTCGACAGCATCGGCTATGGCTACACCTTC

J: TRBJ2-5
size: .
V: TRBV7-9
D: TRBD2
CDR3: CASRTSGAQYF
DNA: TGTGCCAGCAGGACTAGCGGGGCCCAGTACTTC

J: TRBJ2-7
size: .
V: TRBV6-5
D: TRBD1
CDR3: CASSYSTGGYEQYF
DNA: TGTGCCAGCAGTTACTCGACAGGGGGCTACGAGCAGTACTTC

J: TRBJ2-3
size: .
V: TRBV6-5
D: TRBD1
CDR3: CASSYSGQVTDTQYF
DNA: TGTGCCAGCAGTTACTCGGGACAGGTTACAGATACGCAGTATTTT

J: TRBJ1-1
size: .
V: TRBV18
D: .
CDR3: CASSPGDRWNTEAFF
DNA: TGTGCCAGCTCGCCGGGGGACCGCTGGAACACTGAAGCTTTCTTT

J: TRBJ2-2
size: .
V: TRBV10-3
D: TRBD2
CDR3: CAISEGVSGGPHTGELFF
DNA: TGTGCCATCAGTGAAGGGGTTAGCGGGGGTCCCCACACCGGGGAGCTGTTTTTT

J: TRBJ1-1
size: .
V: TRBV6-5
D: .
CDR3: CATIQGGERAFF
DNA: TGTGCCACTATCCAGGGAGGGGAGAGAGCTTTCTTT

J: TRBJ1-1
size: .
V: TRBV7-9
D: .
CDR3: CASSRGPGTEAFF
DNA: TGTGCCAGCAGCAGGGGTCCGGGCACTGAAGCTTTCTTT

J: TRBJ1-3
size: few
V: TRBV12-5
D: .
CDR3: CASGFGQPSGNTIYF
DNA: TGTGCTAGTGGTTTTGGGCAGCCCTCTGGAAACACCATATATTTT

J: TRBJ1-2
size: .
V: TRBV7-9
D: .
CDR3: CASSLNLWRGSDYGYTF
DNA: TGTGCCAGCAGCTTAAATCTCTGGAGGGGATCGGACTATGGCTACACCTTC

J: TRBJ1-5
size: .
V: TRBV7-9
D: .
CDR3: CASSLGQHSQPQHF
DNA: TGTGCCAGCAGCCTCGGACAGCATTCCCAGCCCCAGCATTTT

J: TRBJ2-7
size: .
V: TRBV5-1
D: .
CDR3: CASRQGNNEQYF
DNA: TGCGCCAGCAGACAGGGAAATAACGAGCAGTACTTC

J: TRBJ2-7
size: .
V: TRBV6-5
D: .
CDR3: CASRVPAGNGEQYF
DNA: TGTGCCAGCAGGGTCCCGGCAGGGAACGGCGAGCAGTACTTC

J: TRBJ1-6
size: .
V: TRBV6-5
D: .
CDR3: CASSYDGPRLNSPLHF
DNA: TGTGCCAGCAGTTACGATGGGCCCCGCCTGAATTCACCCCTCCACTTT

J: TRBJ1-6
size: few
V: TRBV5-1
D: .
CDR3: CASSPAGAEWNSPLHF
DNA: TGCGCCAGCAGCCCCGCTGGGGCAGAATGGAATTCACCCCTCCACTTT

J: TRBJ2-3
size: .
V: TRBV19
D: TRBD2
CDR3: CASSIGPSGGTDTQYF
DNA: TGTGCCAGTAGTATAGGCCCTAGCGGGGGCACAGATACGCAGTATTTT

J: TRBJ2-4
size: .
V: TRBV6-6
D: .
CDR3: CASSSPGVGNIQYF
DNA: TGTGCCAGCAGTTCCCCAGGGGTGGGAAACATTCAGTACTTC

J: TRBJ1-1
size: .
V: TRBV5-1
D: .
CDR3: CASSLDRNTEAFF
DNA: TGCGCCAGCAGCTTGGACAGGAACACTGAAGCTTTCTTT

J: TRBJ2-1
size: .
V: TRBV7-3
D: .
CDR3: CASSPGLAANEQFF
DNA: TGTGCCAGCAGCCCAGGACTCGCGGCGAATGAGCAGTTCTTC

J: TRBJ1-3
size: .
V: TRBV6-4
D: .
CDR3: CASPWGGGNTIYF
DNA: TGTGCCAGCCCATGGGGGGGCGGGAACACCATATATTTT

J: TRBJ2-2
size: .
V: TRBV19
D: .
CDR3: CASSIGEVAELFF
DNA: TGTGCCAGTAGTATCGGGGAGGTCGCGGAGCTGTTTTTT

J: TRBJ1-2
size: .
V: TRBV5-1
D: TRBD1
CDR3: CASSTDRPMGYTF
DNA: TGCGCCAGCAGCACGGACAGGCCTATGGGCTACACCTTC

J: TRBJ2-1
size: .
V: TRBV6-6
D: .
CDR3: CASSAPRAGAYNEQFF
DNA: TGTGCCAGCAGTGCCCCACGGGCGGGCGCCTACAATGAGCAGTTCTTC

J: TRBJ1-1
size: .
V: TRBV4-1
D: .
CDR3: CASSQQGLGAFF
DNA: TGCGCCAGCAGCCAACAGGGGTTGGGGGCTTTCTTT

J: TRBJ2-7
size: .
V: TRBV6-1
D: TRBD1
CDR3: CASSDRGRSGEQYF
DNA: TGTGCCAGCAGTGACAGGGGGCGGTCGGGCGAGCAGTACTTC

J: TRBJ1-4
size: .
V: TRBV6-1
D: .
CDR3: CASINTRGVLGKLFF
DNA: TGTGCCAGCATAAATACTCGGGGGGTCCTGGGGAAACTGTTTTTT

J: TRBJ2-7
size: .
V: TRBV6-1
D: .
CDR3: CASSHDTYEQYF
DNA: TGTGCCAGCAGCCACGACACCTACGAGCAGTACTTC

J: TRBJ2-6
size: .
V: TRBV6-5
D: TRBD1
CDR3: CASSRDSSGANVLTF
DNA: TGTGCCAGCAGCCGGGACAGCTCTGGGGCCAACGTCCTGACTTTC